The 3 T cell receptor beta chains below all came from one sample that was sequenced in a study of cytomegalovirus exposure and HLA in healthy donors. The table came from immunoSEQ multiplex PCR; TCRdb's copy has only in-frame clones and leaves some out. The top ten hold 2% to 2.5% of the sample, which has tens of thousands of clones, around 97% seen once. The sample taken for sequencing was PBMCs. The receptors come from a man between 18 and 29 years old in good health and CMV-seronegative.

CDR3 sequence: CASSLAGRVNEKLFF. DNA of the CDR3: TGTGCCAGCAGCTTGGCGGGCAGGGTAAATGAAAAACTGTTTTTT. The V call is TRBV5-8, the J call TRBJ1-4; the D gene is possibly TRBD1 (5 bases). This CDR3 has 15 amino acids. CDR1 is SGHTS and CDR2 is YDEGEE in the germline V gene. V was cut by 0 bases and J by 5 bases, with 11 bases left in between.

The genes are TRBV5-1 and TRBJ1-1, with D possibly matching TRBD1 (6 bases). This CDR3 has 14 amino acids. Trimming removed 0 bases at V and 0 bases at J, with 6 bases between. Germline loops: CDR1 SGHRS, CDR2 YFSETQ. In nucleotides, the CDR3 is TGCGCCAGCAGCTTGGACAGGGTGAACACTGAAGCTTTCTTT. Protein: CASSLDRVNTEAFF.

CDR3 coding DNA: TGTGCCAGCAGCTCACCGGGACTCCAAAAGGCAGATACGCAGTATTTT. Translating it yields CASSSPGLQKADTQYF. The rearrangement joins TRBV6-6 to TRBJ2-3; D may be TRBD2 (6 bases). Germline V CDR1 and CDR2: MNHNY, SVGAGI (reference sequence). The CDR3 loop spans 16 amino acids. The germline V and J ends were trimmed by 6 bases and 4 bases, with 20 bases remaining between them.